This T cell receptor beta chain was captured in a study of a mutant IDH1 vaccine in newly diagnosed glioma. About the study: Males made up approximately 62% and females roughly 38% of treated patients, whose mean age was about 40 years.

As for time point: baseline, week 1 (first vaccination visit). Sample treatment: pre-vaccination baseline after standard-of-care therapy. Sequencing used immunoSEQ multiplex PCR; TCRdb keeps in-frame clones, though not all of them. The sample contains tens of thousands of clones, about four fifths of which appear only once. Study-level points and caveats: Immune responses arising from the vaccine appeared in roughly 95% of patients.

A note on this clone: The antigen is unknown.

Here the sequenced sample was PBMCs, taken from a glioma patient treated with radiotherapy, temozolomide or both. The TCR comes from a man aged 35-49 years with glioma. Some clones in this sample may be carry-over from other donors' samples.

This CDR3 reads CASSVRGYEQYF. The CDR3 DNA sequence: TGTGCCAGCAGCGTGAGGGGGTACGAGCAGTACTTC. This chain joins TRBV7-9 and TRBJ2-7, with a tentative D call TRBD1 (6 bases). Germline V CDR1 and CDR2: SEHNR, FQNEAQ (reference sequence). V lost 5 bases to trimming and J lost 4 bases, with 9 bases between them. The CDR3 is 12 amino acids.